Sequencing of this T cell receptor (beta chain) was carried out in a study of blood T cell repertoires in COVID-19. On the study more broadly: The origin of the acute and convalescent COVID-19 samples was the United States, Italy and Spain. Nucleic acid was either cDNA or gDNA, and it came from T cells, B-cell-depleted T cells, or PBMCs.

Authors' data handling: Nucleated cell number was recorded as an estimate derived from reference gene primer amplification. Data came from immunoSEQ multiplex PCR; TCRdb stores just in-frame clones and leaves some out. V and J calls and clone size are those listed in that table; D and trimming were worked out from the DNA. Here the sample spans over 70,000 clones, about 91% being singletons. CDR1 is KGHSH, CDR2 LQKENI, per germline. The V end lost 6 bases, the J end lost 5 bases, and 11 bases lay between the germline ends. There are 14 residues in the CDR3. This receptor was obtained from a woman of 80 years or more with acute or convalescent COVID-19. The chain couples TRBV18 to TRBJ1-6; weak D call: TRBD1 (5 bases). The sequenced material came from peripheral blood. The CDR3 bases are TGTGCCAGCTCCCTAGACAGAAATAATTCACCCCTCCACTTT. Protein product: CASSLDRNNSPLHF.